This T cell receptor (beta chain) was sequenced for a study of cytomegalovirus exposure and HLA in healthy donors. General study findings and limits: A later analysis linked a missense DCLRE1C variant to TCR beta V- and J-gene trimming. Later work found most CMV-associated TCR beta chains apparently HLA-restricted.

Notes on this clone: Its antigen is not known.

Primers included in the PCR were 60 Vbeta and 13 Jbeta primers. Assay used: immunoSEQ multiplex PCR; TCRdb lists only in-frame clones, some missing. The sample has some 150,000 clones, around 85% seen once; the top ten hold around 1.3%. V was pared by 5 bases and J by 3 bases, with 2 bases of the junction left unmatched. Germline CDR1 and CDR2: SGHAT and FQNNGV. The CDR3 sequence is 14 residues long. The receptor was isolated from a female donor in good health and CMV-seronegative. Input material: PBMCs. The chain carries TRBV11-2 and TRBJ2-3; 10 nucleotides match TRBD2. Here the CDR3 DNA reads TGTGCCAGCAGCAAACTAGCGGGAACAGATACGCAGTATTTT. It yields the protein CASSKLAGTDTQYF.